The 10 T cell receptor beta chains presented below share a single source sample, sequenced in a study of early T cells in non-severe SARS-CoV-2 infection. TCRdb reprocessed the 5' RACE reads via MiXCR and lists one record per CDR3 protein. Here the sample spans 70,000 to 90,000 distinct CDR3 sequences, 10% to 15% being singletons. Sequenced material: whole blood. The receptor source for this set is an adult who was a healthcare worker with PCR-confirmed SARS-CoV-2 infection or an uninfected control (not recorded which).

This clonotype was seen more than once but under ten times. The CDR3 nucleotides are TGTGCCAGCAGTGACCCGGCGGGCTTCTCTTCACCCCTCCACTTT. This sequence encodes CASSDPAGFSSPLHF. The V call is TRBV25-1, the J call TRBJ1-6; D not certain. The CDR3 runs 15 residues. V was trimmed by 3 bases and J by 9 bases, leaving 15 bases between them. From germline, CDR1 is MGHDK and CDR2 SYGVNS.

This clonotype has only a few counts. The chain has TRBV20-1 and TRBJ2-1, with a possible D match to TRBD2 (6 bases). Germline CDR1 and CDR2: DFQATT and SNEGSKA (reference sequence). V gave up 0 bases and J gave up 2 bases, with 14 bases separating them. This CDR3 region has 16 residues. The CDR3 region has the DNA TGCAGTGCTAGAGATACGCGGGAATCGGCCTACAATGAGCAGTTCTTC. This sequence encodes CSARDTRESAYNEQFF.

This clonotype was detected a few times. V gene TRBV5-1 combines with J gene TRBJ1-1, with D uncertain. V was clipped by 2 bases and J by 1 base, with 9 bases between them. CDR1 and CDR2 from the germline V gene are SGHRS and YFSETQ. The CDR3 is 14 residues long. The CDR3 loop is CASSLQIRNTEAFF. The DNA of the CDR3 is TGCGCCAGCAGCTTACAGATCCGGAACACTGAAGCTTTCTTT.

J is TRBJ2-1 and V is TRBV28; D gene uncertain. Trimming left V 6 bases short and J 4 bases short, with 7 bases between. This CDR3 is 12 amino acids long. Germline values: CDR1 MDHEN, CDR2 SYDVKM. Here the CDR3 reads CASREQYNEQFF. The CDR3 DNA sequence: TGTGCCAGCAGGGAACAGTACAATGAGCAGTTCTTC.

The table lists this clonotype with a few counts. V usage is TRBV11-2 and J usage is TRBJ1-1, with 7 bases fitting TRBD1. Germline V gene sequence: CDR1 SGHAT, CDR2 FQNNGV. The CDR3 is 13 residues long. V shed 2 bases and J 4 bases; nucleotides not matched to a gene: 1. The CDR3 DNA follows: TGTGCCAGCAGCTTACGACAGGGCACTGAAGCTTTCTTT. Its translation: CASSLRQGTEAFF.

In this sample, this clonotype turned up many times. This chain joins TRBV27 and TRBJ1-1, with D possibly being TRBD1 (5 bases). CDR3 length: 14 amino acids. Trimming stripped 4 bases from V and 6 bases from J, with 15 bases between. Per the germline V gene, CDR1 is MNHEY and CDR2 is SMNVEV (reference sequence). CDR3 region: CASSSIQGRAEAFF. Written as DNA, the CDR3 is TGTGCCAGCAGTTCGATTCAGGGAAGGGCTGAAGCTTTCTTT.

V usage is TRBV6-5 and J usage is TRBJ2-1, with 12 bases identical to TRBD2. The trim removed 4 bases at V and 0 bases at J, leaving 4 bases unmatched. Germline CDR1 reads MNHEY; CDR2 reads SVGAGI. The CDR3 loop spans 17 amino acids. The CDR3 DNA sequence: TGTGCCAGCAGTTCACTAGCGGGAGGCCTCTCCTACAATGAGCAGTTCTTC. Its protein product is CASSSLAGGLSYNEQFF.

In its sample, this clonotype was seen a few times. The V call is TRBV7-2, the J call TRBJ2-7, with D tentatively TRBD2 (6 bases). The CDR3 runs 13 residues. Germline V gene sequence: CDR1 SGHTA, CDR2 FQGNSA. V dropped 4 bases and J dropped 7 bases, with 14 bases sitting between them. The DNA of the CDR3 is TGTGCCAGCAGCTCGGACCGGAGGGGTGAGCAGTACTTC. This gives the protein CASSSDRRGEQYF.

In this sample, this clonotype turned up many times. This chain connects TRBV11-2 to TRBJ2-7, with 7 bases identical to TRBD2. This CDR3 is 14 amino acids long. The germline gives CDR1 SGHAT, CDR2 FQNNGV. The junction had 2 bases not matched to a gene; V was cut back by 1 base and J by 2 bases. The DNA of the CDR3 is TGTGCCAGCAGCTTAGCCCGGGGGGCCTACGAGCAGTACTTC. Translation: CASSLARGAYEQYF.

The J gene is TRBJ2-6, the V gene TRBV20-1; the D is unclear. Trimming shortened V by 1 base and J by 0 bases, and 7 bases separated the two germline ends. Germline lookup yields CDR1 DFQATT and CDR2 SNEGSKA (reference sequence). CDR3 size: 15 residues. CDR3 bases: TGCAGTGCTAGAGTCCGTACCTCTGGGGCCAACGTCCTGACTTTC. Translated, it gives CSARVRTSGANVLTF.